The rows below give T cell receptor beta chains drawn from one sample of a study of CD8 T cells in Susac syndrome. TCRdb reprocessed the immunoSEQ multiplex PCR reads with MiXCR, giving one entry per CDR3 protein. The sample carries about 210,000 distinct CDR3 sequences, approximately 94% recorded once. The sequencing input was CD4+ T cells from PBMCs. The receptors were gathered from a human donor with Susac syndrome. Both conserved end residues are trimmed from each CDR3.

J | V | CDR3
TRBJ1-4 | TRBV3-1 | ASSQDRGGDEKLF
TRBJ2-1 | TRBV6-1 | ASSEAGVGVLARSNEQF
TRBJ2-5 | TRBV12-3/TRBV12-4 | ASSLPAGAIGKHQETQY
TRBJ2-7 | TRBV29-1 | SVGESYEQY
TRBJ2-7 | TRBV20-1 | SAPGTGGVNEQY
TRBJ2-5 | TRBV20-1 | SARDHGQLQETQY
TRBJ2-7 | TRBV5-6 | ASSLIAFGQGAYEQY
TRBJ1-6 | TRBV7-8 | ASSPPGQGTSPLH
TRBJ1-2 | TRBV9 | ASSPGGIANYGYT
TRBJ1-2 | TRBV7-9 | ASSLQDRYNYGYT
TRBJ2-3 | TRBV5-1 | ASSFGQTLVTDTQY
TRBJ2-3 | TRBV27 | ASSSWGYEDTQY
TRBJ2-7 | TRBV7-3 | ASSLTPLAGKTYEQY
TRBJ2-7 | TRBV7-3 | ASSLNEGTEQY
TRBJ1-2 | TRBV19 | ASSIRAGYT
TRBJ2-3 | TRBV9 | ASSLLPSRDTQY
TRBJ2-5 | TRBV24-1 | ATSDSATGGKTQY
TRBJ2-2 | TRBV6-1 | ASSGLAGETGELF
TRBJ2-5 | TRBV3-1 | ASSQDPRLAGANQETQY
TRBJ2-2 | TRBV2 | AKSSGGQGAVGELF
TRBJ1-1 | TRBV29-1 | SVTGGRQGVVNTEAF
TRBJ1-2 | TRBV12-3/TRBV12-4 | ASRRTGDNYGYT
TRBJ2-1 | TRBV24-1 | ATSAGTGGANEQF
TRBJ1-2 | TRBV5-6 | ASSLVGASNYGYT
TRBJ2-2 | TRBV7-9 | ASSLSGKTGELF
TRBJ2-2 | TRBV3-1 | ASSQDRPRNTGELF
TRBJ2-5 | TRBV7-2 | ASSLRTGKRETQY
TRBJ1-1 | TRBV5-4 | ASSSQVNTEAF
TRBJ2-2 | TRBV7-9 | ARGAATGELF
TRBJ1-2 | TRBV7-9 | ASSLVVSAGYT
TRBJ2-1 | TRBV6-2/TRBV6-3 | ASTSGRGGKDEQF
TRBJ1-6 | TRBV20-1 | SARALDISNSPLH
TRBJ2-1 | TRBV15 | ATTGGNSYNEQF
TRBJ2-3 | TRBV9 | ASSEGQYTDTQY
TRBJ1-1 | TRBV29-1 | SVEGTAVNTEAF
TRBJ2-3 | TRBV11-3 | ASSLEGADTQY
TRBJ1-2 | TRBV12-3/TRBV12-4 | ASRSSGWTYGYT
TRBJ1-2 | TRBV25-1 | ASSESRGDGYT
TRBJ1-2 | TRBV7-7 | ASSPLVKYGYT
TRBJ1-2 | TRBV7-2 | ASSSTGPQGYT
TRBJ1-4 | TRBV12-3/TRBV12-4 | ASSGQTNEKLF
TRBJ2-3 | TRBV13 | ASSPPGGGAVDTQY
TRBJ2-2 | TRBV9 | ASSVRGRGTNTGELF
TRBJ1-1 | TRBV28 | ASSLQAEAF
TRBJ2-1 | TRBV30 | AWSSPWGRANYEQF
TRBJ1-2 | TRBV20-1 | SATGTGHGATGYT
TRBJ2-5 | TRBV20-1 | SAAGFKETQY
TRBJ1-2 | TRBV6-1 | AIKGGGEGYT
TRBJ2-3 | TRBV7-3 | ASSVDRTDTQY
TRBJ1-1 | TRBV7-9 | ASTSGQKDTEAF
TRBJ2-7 | TRBV20-1 | SARGSYEQY
TRBJ1-5 | TRBV20-1 | SAQSGRLVSPQH
TRBJ2-6 | TRBV5-4 | ASSYKQGTGANVLT